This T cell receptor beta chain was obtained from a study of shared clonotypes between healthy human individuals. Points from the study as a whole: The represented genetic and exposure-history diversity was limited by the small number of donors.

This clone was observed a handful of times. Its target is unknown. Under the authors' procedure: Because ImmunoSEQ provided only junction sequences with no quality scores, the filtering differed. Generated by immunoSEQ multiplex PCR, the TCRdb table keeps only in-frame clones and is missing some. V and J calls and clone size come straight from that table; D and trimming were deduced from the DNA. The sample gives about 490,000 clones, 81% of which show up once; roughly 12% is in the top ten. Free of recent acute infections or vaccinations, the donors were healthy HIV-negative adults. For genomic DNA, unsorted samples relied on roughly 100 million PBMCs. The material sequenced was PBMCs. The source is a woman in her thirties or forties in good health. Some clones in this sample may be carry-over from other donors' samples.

The CDR3 loop reads CASSVDFNTEAFF. CDR3 DNA: TGTGCCAGCAGCGTAGACTTTAACACTGAAGCTTTCTTT. The chain links TRBV9 to TRBJ1-1; no reliable D call. This CDR3 is 13 amino acids long. The V gene's germline CDR1 is SGDLS and CDR2 YYNGEE. V lost 0 bases and J 2 bases, leaving 5 bases between the germline ends.